This T cell receptor beta chain originates from a study of T cell repertoires in cytomegalovirus infection. Study as a whole: A matching HLA type, together with CMV infection, was signaled by public TCR beta signatures. General study results and limits: The ex vivo response showed dominance by HLA-C-restricted CMV-specific TCR beta clonotypes. Summed frequency of public TCR beta families distinguished CMV carriers with the relevant HLA.

TCRdb processed the reads anew with MiXCR; each CDR3 protein has one entry. The sample carries some 100,000 distinct CDR3 sequences, around a quarter recorded once. This clonotype was seen ten or more times. Its target is not known. V dropped 5 bases and J dropped 6 bases, with 13 bases sitting between them. The CDR3 consists of 13 residues. Per germline, CDR1 DFQATT and CDR2 SNEGSKA (reference sequence). This TCR came from a human donor in good health (CMV status not recorded). Some clones in this sample may be carry-over from other donors' samples. The chain carries TRBV20-1 and TRBJ2-2; D gene ambiguous. Sequences were obtained from CD8+ T cells from PBMCs. The CDR3 DNA is TGCAGTGCTGAAAGGGCGACGGCCGGGGAGCTGTTTTTT. Amino acid sequence: CSAERATAGELFF.